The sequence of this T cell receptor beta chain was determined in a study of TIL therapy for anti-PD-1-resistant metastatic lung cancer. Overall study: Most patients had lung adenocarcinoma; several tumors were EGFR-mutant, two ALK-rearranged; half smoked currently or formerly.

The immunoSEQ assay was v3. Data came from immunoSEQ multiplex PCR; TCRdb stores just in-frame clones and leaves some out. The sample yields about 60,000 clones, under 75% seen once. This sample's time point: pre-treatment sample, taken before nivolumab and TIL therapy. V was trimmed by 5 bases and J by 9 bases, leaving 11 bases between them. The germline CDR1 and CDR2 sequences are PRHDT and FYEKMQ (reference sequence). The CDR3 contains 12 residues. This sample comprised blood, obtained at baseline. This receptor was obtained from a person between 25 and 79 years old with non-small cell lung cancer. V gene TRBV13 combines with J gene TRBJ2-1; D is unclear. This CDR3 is CASSPHGPEQFF. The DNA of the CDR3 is TGTGCCAGCAGCCCCCACGGTCCTGAGCAGTTCTTC.